A selection of T cell receptor beta chains follows, all from one sample in a study of post-analysis software for immune sequencing data. Using its own MiXCR run on the PCR reads, TCRdb lists one record per CDR3 protein. The table records fewer than 700,000 distinct CDR3 sequences, 44% of them present only once. Sequences were obtained from blood. These receptors came from a girl under 18 with multiple sclerosis. CDR3s include the opening cysteine and the closing phenylalanine or tryptophan. The D gene is left open where the match is weak. Size values are once, few and many counts, or a class for expanded clones, and some rows have none.

v_call: TRBV10-3; clone_size: .; d_call: TRBD2; j_call: TRBJ2-7; cdr3_nt: TGTGCCATCACCTCTGCCGGACTAGCGGGGGTCTCCTACGAGCAGTACTTC; cdr3_aa: CAITSAGLAGVSYEQYF
v_call: TRBV12-3/TRBV12-4; clone_size: few; d_call: .; j_call: TRBJ2-7; cdr3_nt: TGTGCCAGCAGACGGGAGCGGGCCCTCGGAGACGAGCAGTACTTC; cdr3_aa: CASRRERALGDEQYF
v_call: TRBV28; clone_size: .; d_call: .; j_call: TRBJ1-2; cdr3_nt: TGTGCCAGCAGAGGAGGACCGGGACCGTCTGGATGCACCTTC; cdr3_aa: CASRGGPGPSGCTF
v_call: TRBV6-5; clone_size: .; d_call: .; j_call: TRBJ1-6; cdr3_nt: TGTGCCAGCAGGAACGGGGGCCGAGGTGGTTCACCCCCCCACTTT; cdr3_aa: CASRNGGRGGSPPHF
v_call: TRBV7-6; clone_size: .; d_call: .; j_call: TRBJ1-2; cdr3_nt: TGTGCCAGCAGTCCCACAGGGAAGGGGCGCTATGGCTACACCTTC; cdr3_aa: CASSPTGKGRYGYTF
v_call: TRBV7-7; clone_size: .; d_call: .; j_call: TRBJ2-3; cdr3_nt: TGTGCTAGCAGCTTAGAGAGGGACGATACGCAGTATTTT; cdr3_aa: CASSLERDDTQYF
v_call: TRBV3-1; clone_size: few; d_call: .; j_call: TRBJ2-5; cdr3_nt: TGTGCCAGCAGCCAAGTCTCAGAGACCCAGTACTTC; cdr3_aa: CASSQVSETQYF
v_call: TRBV29-1; clone_size: few; d_call: TRBD2; j_call: TRBJ2-3; cdr3_nt: TGCAGCGTTGAAGGGGGGACTAGCGGGGGCCTTAGCACAGATACGCAGTATTTT; cdr3_aa: CSVEGGTSGGLSTDTQYF
v_call: TRBV7-9; clone_size: few; d_call: .; j_call: TRBJ2-7; cdr3_nt: TGTGCCAGCAGCTTAGAAGCCGAGCAGTACTTC; cdr3_aa: CASSLEAEQYF
v_call: TRBV7-3; clone_size: .; d_call: .; j_call: TRBJ1-1; cdr3_nt: TGTGCCAGCAGCTTAAACGGGGCAGCTGAAGCTTTCTTT; cdr3_aa: CASSLNGAAEAFF
v_call: TRBV29-1; clone_size: few; d_call: TRBD2; j_call: TRBJ2-7; cdr3_nt: TGCAGCGTTGAAACTCCCCGGGGGGGAGACTCCTACGAGCAGTACTTC; cdr3_aa: CSVETPRGGDSYEQYF
v_call: TRBV12-3/TRBV12-4; clone_size: many; d_call: .; j_call: TRBJ1-2; cdr3_nt: TGTGCCAGCAGTTTACAGGCTAACTATGGCTACACCTTC; cdr3_aa: CASSLQANYGYTF
v_call: TRBV5-1; clone_size: .; d_call: .; j_call: TRBJ1-1; cdr3_nt: TGCGCCAGCAGCTCCCTACACTTAACTGAAGCTTTCTTT; cdr3_aa: CASSSLHLTEAFF
v_call: TRBV29-1; clone_size: .; d_call: TRBD2; j_call: TRBJ2-1; cdr3_nt: TGCAGCGGTACTAGCGGCGCCTACAATGAGCAGTTCTTC; cdr3_aa: CSGTSGAYNEQFF
v_call: TRBV5-1; clone_size: .; d_call: .; j_call: TRBJ2-2; cdr3_nt: TGCGCCAGCAGCTTGTGGGGGGAGAACACCGGGGAGCTGTTTTTT; cdr3_aa: CASSLWGENTGELFF
v_call: TRBV12-5; clone_size: .; d_call: .; j_call: TRBJ2-6; cdr3_nt: TGTGCTAGTGGTTCCCCCTCCTCTGGGGCCAACGTCCTGACTTTC; cdr3_aa: CASGSPSSGANVLTF
v_call: TRBV7-9; clone_size: few; d_call: TRBD1; j_call: TRBJ1-5; cdr3_nt: TGTGCCAGCAGTTTTGGACAGGGCAATCAGCCCCAGCATTTT; cdr3_aa: CASSFGQGNQPQHF
v_call: TRBV9; clone_size: few; d_call: TRBD1; j_call: TRBJ2-5; cdr3_nt: TGTGCCAGCAGCCGTAGGGACAGCTCTCGGGAGACCCAGTACTTC; cdr3_aa: CASSRRDSSRETQYF
v_call: TRBV6-4; clone_size: few; d_call: .; j_call: TRBJ1-2; cdr3_nt: TGTGCCAGCAGTGAGAAAGGCCACGCGCTTAACTATGGCTACACCTTC; cdr3_aa: CASSEKGHALNYGYTF
v_call: TRBV12-3/TRBV12-4; clone_size: .; d_call: .; j_call: TRBJ1-2; cdr3_nt: TGTGCCAGCACCGGGGGGGCAAGATATGGCTACACCTTC; cdr3_aa: CASTGGARYGYTF
v_call: TRBV12-3/TRBV12-4; clone_size: once; d_call: .; j_call: TRBJ2-2; cdr3_nt: TGTGCCAGCAGTTTTGGCGGACTCACGGGGGAGCTGTTTTTT; cdr3_aa: CASSFGGLTGELFF
v_call: TRBV7-2; clone_size: few; d_call: .; j_call: TRBJ2-3; cdr3_nt: TGTGCCAGCAGCTTAGCAATAAGCTCTAGCACAGATACGCAGTATTTT; cdr3_aa: CASSLAISSSTDTQYF
v_call: TRBV2; clone_size: few; d_call: .; j_call: TRBJ2-3; cdr3_nt: TGTGCCAGCAGTTCCCCGGGGGACTCGAACACAGATACGCAGTATTTT; cdr3_aa: CASSSPGDSNTDTQYF
v_call: TRBV2; clone_size: .; d_call: TRBD2; j_call: TRBJ2-1; cdr3_nt: TGTGCCAGCAGGGGGCTAGCGGTCAATGAGCAGTTCTTC; cdr3_aa: CASRGLAVNEQFF
v_call: TRBV12-3/TRBV12-4; clone_size: few; d_call: .; j_call: TRBJ1-1; cdr3_nt: TGTGCCAGCAGCCAGGGGCGGAACACTGAAGCTTTCTTT; cdr3_aa: CASSQGRNTEAFF
v_call: TRBV5-1; clone_size: few; d_call: TRBD1; j_call: TRBJ1-1; cdr3_nt: TGCGCCAGCAGTCTACAGGGGAATGAAGCTTTCTTT; cdr3_aa: CASSLQGNEAFF
v_call: TRBV6-5; clone_size: .; d_call: .; j_call: TRBJ2-7; cdr3_nt: TGTGCCAGCAGTTACTCGATAAGTGGCGAGGCCCGCTCCTACGAGCAGTACTTC; cdr3_aa: CASSYSISGEARSYEQYF
v_call: TRBV5-1; clone_size: .; d_call: .; j_call: TRBJ2-3; cdr3_nt: TGCGCCAGCAGACCCGGTCCCACCCATACGCAGTATTTT; cdr3_aa: CASRPGPTHTQYF
v_call: TRBV7-2; clone_size: .; d_call: TRBD1; j_call: TRBJ1-2; cdr3_nt: TGTGCCAGCAGCTTAGATTACAGGGGCGATGGCTACACCTTC; cdr3_aa: CASSLDYRGDGYTF
v_call: TRBV29-1; clone_size: .; d_call: .; j_call: TRBJ2-3; cdr3_nt: TGCAGCGTTGAAGCCCCAGATACGCAGTATTTT; cdr3_aa: CSVEAPDTQYF
v_call: TRBV2; clone_size: .; d_call: .; j_call: TRBJ2-7; cdr3_nt: TGTGCCAGCAGGACCCACGAGCAGTACTTC; cdr3_aa: CASRTHEQYF
v_call: TRBV5-5; clone_size: .; d_call: .; j_call: TRBJ1-2; cdr3_nt: TGTGCCAGCAGCTTGGCCCCAGGTTGGAGCTATGGCTACACCTTC; cdr3_aa: CASSLAPGWSYGYTF
v_call: TRBV20-1; clone_size: few; d_call: TRBD1; j_call: TRBJ2-1; cdr3_nt: TGCAGTGCTAGAGTACAGTGGGACAGCAATGAGCAGTTCTTC; cdr3_aa: CSARVQWDSNEQFF